These T cell receptor beta chains were read from a single sample in a study of shared clonotypes between healthy human individuals. TCRdb keeps only in-frame clones here, not all; method: immunoSEQ multiplex PCR. The data hold some 2 million clones, with about 95% observed a single time. Sequencing was carried out using naive CD8+ T cells sorted from blood. The receptors derive from a man aged 18 to 29 in good health. The CDR3 runs from the conserved cysteine through the conserved F or W. D genes are given only for firm matches. A row's size may be missing; if present it is once, few, many or a size class.

d_call j_call v_call clone_size cdr3_nt cdr3_aa
NA TRBJ1-4 TRBV7-9 NA TGTGCCAGCAGCCGATATGAGGCAGAGACTAATGAAAAACTGTTTTTT CASSRYEAETNEKLFF
TRBD2 TRBJ2-1 TRBV7-8 NA TGTGCCAGCCCGGGGGGGACCTACAATGAGCAGTTCTTC CASPGGTYNEQFF
NA TRBJ2-3 TRBV30 NA TGTGCCTGGAGTTACGGGGGAGGCACAGATACGCAGTATTTT CAWSYGGGTDTQYF
NA TRBJ2-1 TRBV4-1 NA TGCGCCAGCAGCCAGAATTTACCCTACAATGAGCAGTTCTTC CASSQNLPYNEQFF
NA TRBJ1-1 TRBV7-9 NA TGTGCCAGCAGCCTTGCGGGACCCAGGAACACTGAAGCTTTCTTT CASSLAGPRNTEAFF
TRBD1 TRBJ2-2 TRBV5-4 NA TGTGCCAGCAGCTTGGGTGGGACAGCGAACACCGGGGAGCTGTTTTTT CASSLGGTANTGELFF
TRBD1 TRBJ2-4 TRBV11-2 NA TGTGCCAGCAGCGACCCCCCGGGACAGGGGGCAGGTTTGGACATTCAGTACTTC CASSDPPGQGAGLDIQYF
NA TRBJ1-2 TRBV7-9 few TGTGCCAGCAGCCCTACCGACAGCCTGGTTGGCTACACCTTC CASSPTDSLVGYTF
TRBD2 TRBJ2-7 TRBV7-9 NA TGTGCCTGTGGACTAGCGGGAGTAGACGAGCAGTACTTC CACGLAGVDEQYF
NA TRBJ1-1 TRBV5-6 few TGTGCCAGCAGCTTGGGAGACACTGAAGCTTTCTTT CASSLGDTEAFF
TRBD2 TRBJ2-3 TRBV7-9 NA TGTGCCAGCAGCCCGGGACTAGCAAGCACAGATACGCAGTATTTT CASSPGLASTDTQYF
NA TRBJ2-3 TRBV2 NA TGTGCCAGCAGTTCCTCGGAGGCGGATACGCAGTATTTT CASSSSEADTQYF
NA TRBJ1-2 TRBV27 NA TGTGCCAGCAGTTTTGGTGAGGGGTGGGATGGCTACACCTTC CASSFGEGWDGYTF
NA TRBJ2-2 TRBV2 NA TGTGCCAGCAGTGGGGGGGCCCCGAACACCGGGGAGCTGTTTTTT CASSGGAPNTGELFF
TRBD2 TRBJ2-3 TRBV10-3 NA TGTGCCATCAGTGACGGTCACGGGGGGACTAGCACAGATACGCAGTATTTT CAISDGHGGTSTDTQYF
NA TRBJ2-3 TRBV7-3 NA TGTGCCAGCAGCTTAACGGCGGGGAGCACAGATACGCAGTATTTT CASSLTAGSTDTQYF
NA TRBJ1-1 TRBV5-4 NA TGTGCCAGCATCCCCCCCGGGGGGAACACTGAAGCTTTCTTT CASIPPGGNTEAFF
TRBD1 TRBJ2-5 TRBV7-3 NA TGTGCCAGCAGCCGGCGGACACAGGGGGCAGGCCAAGAGACCCAGTACTTC CASSRRTQGAGQETQYF
NA TRBJ2-7 TRBV27 NA TGTGCCAGCAGTTTATCCCCCGCCCACTCCTACGAGCAGTACTTC CASSLSPAHSYEQYF
NA TRBJ1-6 TRBV4-1 once TGCGCCAGCAGCCAATCCGGGGGGGTATACTCCTATAATTCACCCCTCCACTTT CASSQSGGVYSYNSPLHF
TRBD1 TRBJ2-7 TRBV6-5 NA TGTGCCAGCAGTTCGACAGGGGGCCCCTACGAGCAGTACTTC CASSSTGGPYEQYF
NA TRBJ2-1 TRBV19 NA TGTGCCAGTAGTCAGAGCTACAATGAGCAGTTCTTC CASSQSYNEQFF
NA TRBJ1-1 TRBV19 NA TGTGCCAGTAGTATAGTCCCCGAGAGAGGCACTGAAGCTTTCTTT CASSIVPERGTEAFF
NA TRBJ2-7 TRBV9 once TGTGCCAGCAGCGTAGGGGGGACACGGGCCTACGAGCAGTACTTC CASSVGGTRAYEQYF
NA TRBJ2-5 TRBV9 NA TGTGCCAGCAGCGTAGATGGGGGACAAGAGACCCAGTACTTC CASSVDGGQETQYF
TRBD1 TRBJ2-7 TRBV27 NA TGTGCCAGCAGTTTACAGGGGGCGGGCTACGAGCAGTACTTC CASSLQGAGYEQYF
NA TRBJ1-4 TRBV21-1 NA TGTGCCAGCAGCAAAGCGCTAGGAGGGTCGGGTGAAAAACTGTTTTTT CASSKALGGSGEKLFF
TRBD2 TRBJ2-2 TRBV19 NA TGTGCCAGTAGTCCCTTTAGCGGGAGGAGGGGCACCGGGGAGCTGTTTTTT CASSPFSGRRGTGELFF
NA TRBJ2-7 TRBV6-1 NA TGTGCCAGCAGTGTTGCATACTCCTACGAGCAGTACTTC CASSVAYSYEQYF
NA TRBJ2-1 TRBV5-4 NA TGTGCCAGCAGCTTTCGCGACTTACCCTACAATGAGCAGTTCTTC CASSFRDLPYNEQFF
NA TRBJ2-7 TRBV28 once TGTGCCAGCAGGTGGACTGATGCCTACGAGCAGTACTTC CASRWTDAYEQYF
TRBD1 TRBJ2-7 TRBV4-3 NA TGCGCCAGCAGCCAAGTAGGGGCAGGGGGATACGAGCAGTACTTC CASSQVGAGGYEQYF
TRBD2 TRBJ2-7 TRBV19 NA TGTGCCAGTAGTCCTCTCTGGGGGGAGGGCTACGAGCAGTACTTC CASSPLWGEGYEQYF
NA TRBJ1-4 TRBV4-1 NA TGCGCCAGCAGCCAAGAGGGATCTAATGAAAAACTGTTTTTT CASSQEGSNEKLFF
NA TRBJ2-5 TRBV28 NA TGTGCCAGCACCGCCACCTCTGAGCAAGAGACCCAGTACTTC CASTATSEQETQYF
TRBD2 TRBJ2-2 TRBV4-3 NA TGCGCCAGCAGCCAAGATCCGGTATCGCTAGCGGGATTATCGAACACCGGGGAGCTGTTTTTT CASSQDPVSLAGLSNTGELFF
NA TRBJ2-1 TRBV29-1 NA TGCAGCGTTGGGGCAGCCTCGATTTTCAATGAGCAGTTCTTC CSVGAASIFNEQFF
TRBD1 TRBJ1-5 TRBV2 NA TGTGCCAGCAGTGAGGGACAGGGGGTAGGTCAGCCCCAGCATTTT CASSEGQGVGQPQHF
NA TRBJ2-7 TRBV19 few TGTGCCAGTAGTATAGGGACAGACTACGAGCAGTACTTC CASSIGTDYEQYF
NA TRBJ1-1 TRBV9 NA TGTGCCAGCAGCGCGGGATCTCCTGGGGTAACTGAAGCTTTCTTT CASSAGSPGVTEAFF
NA TRBJ1-1 TRBV5-1 NA TGCGCCAGCAGGGGGCCGGGGGACACTGAAGCTTTCTTT CASRGPGDTEAFF
TRBD2 TRBJ2-7 TRBV2 NA TGTGCCAGCAGTGAGGGTCCTAGCGGGAGCTCCTACGAGCAGTACTTC CASSEGPSGSSYEQYF
NA TRBJ1-2 TRBV28 NA TGTGCCAGCAGCGAAATTGAGGAAAATGGCTACACCTTC CASSEIEENGYTF
TRBD1 TRBJ1-1 TRBV19 NA TGTGCCAGTGGACAGGCCGCGAACACTGAAGCTTTCTTT CASGQAANTEAFF
NA TRBJ1-5 TRBV7-6 NA TGTGCCAGCAGCTTATCGGAAGTTCAGCCCCAGCATTTT CASSLSEVQPQHF
NA TRBJ2-7 TRBV7-9 once TGTGCCAGCAGCCTGAGCACAGGGACTACCTACGAGCAGTACTTC CASSLSTGTTYEQYF
NA TRBJ1-5 TRBV4-3 NA TGCGCCAGCAGCCTCGATACCGGGCGGGATCAGCCCCAGCATTTT CASSLDTGRDQPQHF
NA TRBJ2-7 TRBV28 NA TGTGCCAGCAGTTTAATATCCCCGGCCAGTACCTACGAGCAGTACTTC CASSLISPASTYEQYF
NA TRBJ1-6 TRBV28 NA TGTGCCAGCAGCCCCTCCGAAGGTCTATCACCCCTCCACTTT CASSPSEGLSPLHF
TRBD1 TRBJ1-5 TRBV7-2 once TGTGCCAGCAGCGCAGGGGGTTATAGCAATCAGCCCCAGCATTTT CASSAGGYSNQPQHF
TRBD1 TRBJ2-2 TRBV29-1 NA TGCAGCGGGACAGGGGCGTCCGGGGAGCTGTTTTTT CSGTGASGELFF
NA TRBJ2-7 TRBV10-2 NA TGCGCCAGCAGTGAGTCTACCTACGAGCAGTACTTC CASSESTYEQYF